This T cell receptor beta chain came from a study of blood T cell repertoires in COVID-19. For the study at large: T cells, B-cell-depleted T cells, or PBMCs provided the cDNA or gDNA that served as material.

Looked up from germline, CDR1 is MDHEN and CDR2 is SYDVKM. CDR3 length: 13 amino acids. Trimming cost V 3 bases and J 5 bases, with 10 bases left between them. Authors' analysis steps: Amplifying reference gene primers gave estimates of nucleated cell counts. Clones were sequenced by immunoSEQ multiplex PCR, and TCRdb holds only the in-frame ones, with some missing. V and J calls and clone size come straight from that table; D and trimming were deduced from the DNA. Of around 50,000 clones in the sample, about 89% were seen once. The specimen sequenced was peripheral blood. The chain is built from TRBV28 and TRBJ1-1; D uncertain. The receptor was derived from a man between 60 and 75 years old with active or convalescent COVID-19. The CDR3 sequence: CASSFSRWTEAFF. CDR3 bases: TGTGCCAGCAGTTTTAGTCGGTGGACTGAAGCTTTCTTT.